Following are 13 T cell receptor beta chains from one sample sequenced in a study of vaccination effects on CD4 cells after COVID-19. Their antigen targets remain unknown. TCRdb keeps only in-frame clones here, not all; method: immunoSEQ multiplex PCR. The table shows 40,000 to 45,000 clones, with around 78% occurring only once. Within the ViraFEST assay, antigen-specific CD4+ T cells underwent expansion with viral peptide pools prior to sequencing. Investigators separated out CD4+ T cells once 9 to 11 days of culture had passed. Nobody among the vaccine recipients had prior SARS-CoV-2 infection (nucleocapsid antibodies were negative). The sample here was CD4+ T cells from PBMCs cultured with SARS-CoV-2 spike peptides, taken before COVID-19 vaccination. The source of these receptors is a human donor who received a COVID-19 vaccine.

Only one count was recorded for this clone. J is TRBJ2-7 and V is TRBV10-3; 10 bases line up with TRBD1. From germline, CDR1 is ENHRY and CDR2 SYGVKD. With 4 bases clipped from V and 3 bases from J, the junction kept 6 bases outside the gene matches. The CDR3 spans 15 residues. In nucleotides, the CDR3 is TGTGCCATCAGTGCTGGGACAGGGGAAATCTACGAGCAGTACGTC. It specifies CAISAGTGEIYEQYV.

V usage is TRBV29-1 and J usage is TRBJ2-2, with TRBD2 identical over 7 bases. Germline CDR1 and CDR2: SQVTM and ANQGSEA. The CDR3 contains 15 residues. Losses at the gene ends were 3 bases for V and 4 bases for J; bases not matched to a gene: 8. CDR3 nucleotides: TGCAGCGTTGATGGGCAGGGCGGGAGCACCGGGGAGCTGTTTTTT. This translates into CSVDGQGGSTGELFF.

V is TRBV6-4 and J is TRBJ1-5, with 7 bases aligning to TRBD1. Looked up from germline, CDR1 is MRHNA and CDR2 is SNTAGT. Trimming removed 5 bases from V and 4 bases from J; junction bases left unmatched: 11. The CDR3 has 16 residues. CDR3 DNA: TGTGCCAGCAGTCACGCAAAGACAGGGCGTAATCAGCCCCAGCATTTT. Amino acid sequence: CASSHAKTGRNQPQHF.

Only a few counts were recorded for this clone. The rearrangement uses TRBV11-2 and TRBJ2-7; D gene ambiguous. The length of the CDR3 is 13 residues. Between the trimmed V and J ends, which lost 2 bases and 7 bases, there was a span of 12 bases. The germline CDR1 and CDR2 sequences are SGHAT and FQNNGV. CDR3 DNA sequence: TGTGCCAGCAGCTTATATCCCTCCCATGAGCAGTACGTC. This sequence encodes CASSLYPSHEQYV.

The gene calls are TRBV7-9 and TRBJ2-3, with D possibly matching TRBD2 (7 bases). There are 15 residues in the CDR3. In germline, CDR1 is SEHNR, CDR2 FQNEAQ (reference sequence). V lost 3 bases and J 6 bases, leaving 16 bases between the germline ends. CDR3 loop: CASSLAGALGDTQYF. CDR3 DNA: TGTGCCAGCAGCTTGGCGGGGGCCCTTGGGGATACGCAGTATTTT.

The rearrangement links TRBV27 to TRBJ1-5; D is possibly TRBD1 (5 bases). Per germline, CDR1 MNHEY and CDR2 SMNVEV (reference sequence). V lost 6 bases and J lost 7, with 13 bases in between. The CDR3 extends over 13 amino acids. The CDR3 spells CASRSGSRQPQHF. DNA of the CDR3: TGTGCCAGCAGATCAGGGTCTCGGCAGCCCCAGCATTTT.

J is TRBJ1-5 and V is TRBV7-2, with 7 nucleotides matching TRBD1. Germline V gene sequence: CDR1 SGHTA, CDR2 FQGNSA. The CDR3 totals 15 residues. V shed 5 bases and J 2 bases; nucleotides not matched to a gene: 6. CDR3 residues: CASSDRDRGNQPQHF. DNA of the CDR3: TGTGCCAGCAGCGACCGAGACAGGGGCAATCAGCCCCAGCATTTT. The entire variable domain, with the rest obtained from reference TRBV7-2 and TRBJ1-5, is as follows: GAGVSQSPSNKVTEKGKDVELRCDPISGHTALYWYRQSLGQGLEFLIYFQGNSAPDKSGLPSDRFSAERTGGSVSTLTIQRTQQEDSAVYLCASSDRDRGNQPQHFGDGTRLSIL.

This clone showed up just a few times. This chain's CDR3 is CAHEGGGLVGYTF. The CDR3, as DNA: TGTGCCCATGAAGGAGGGGGCCTGGTTGGCTACACCTTC. J is TRBJ1-2 and V is TRBV7-5; the table gives TRBD1 as D, unverified against the DNA. TRBV7-5 is annotated as a pseudogene. The CDR3 is 13 amino acids.

The chain is built from TRBV19 and TRBJ2-2; the D is unclear. Trimming shortened V by 7 bases and J by 1 base, and 10 bases separated the two germline ends. This CDR3 is built from 14 residues. Germline CDR1 is LNHDA and CDR2 is SQIVND (reference sequence). The CDR3 nucleotides are TGTGCCAGTATGGTGGCGGAGAACACCGGGGAGCTGTTTTTT. Translated, it gives CASMVAENTGELFF.

The V gene is TRBV5-1, the J gene TRBJ1-1; the D gene is possibly TRBD1 (6 bases). CDR3 length: 14 residues. Between the trimmed V and J ends, which lost 6 bases and 5 bases, there was a span of 17 bases. Germline V gene data show CDR1 as SGHRS and CDR2 as YFSETQ. CDR3 in amino acids: CASTRGGASTEAFF. In nucleotides, the CDR3 is TGCGCCAGCACCCGAGGGGGGGCTAGTACTGAAGCTTTCTTT.

The chain couples TRBV4-3 to TRBJ1-6, with a possible D match to TRBD1 (6 bases). Germline values: CDR1 LGHNA, CDR2 YSLEER. This CDR3 spans 15 amino acids. Trimming shortened V by 0 bases and J by 5 bases, and 8 bases separated the two germline ends. This CDR3 is CASSQEGHNNSPLHF. CDR3 nucleotides: TGCGCCAGCAGCCAAGAGGGACACAATAATTCACCCCTCCACTTT.

The rearrangement links TRBV30 to TRBJ2-3; 13 nucleotides agree with TRBD2. Trimming at V came to 8 bases and at J to 0 bases, leaving 5 bases not matched to a gene. Per the germline V gene, CDR1 is GTSNPN and CDR2 is SVGIG (reference sequence). CDR3 length equals 15 residues. The CDR3 DNA is TGTGCCCGTGGACTAGCGGGGGCTAGCACAGATACGCAGTATTTT. It encodes CARGLAGASTDTQYF.

The CDR3 bases are TGTGCCAGCAGCCGAACAGGGACTGGGGCCAACGTCCTGACTTTC. This sequence encodes CASSRTGTGANVLTF. The J gene is TRBJ2-6, the V gene TRBV6-5; D is perhaps TRBD1 (6 bases). In germline, CDR1 is MNHEY, CDR2 SVGAGI. With 6 bases removed from V and 2 bases from J, the gap between germline ends came to 11 bases. CDR3 size: 15 residues.